Listed below are T cell receptor beta chains from one sample, sequenced in a study of beta chain features in type 1 diabetes. Method: immunoSEQ multiplex PCR; TCRdb's copy keeps in-frame clones and lacks some. The table includes 900,000 or so clones, roughly 16% detected once. The sequencing sample was made of naive CD4+ T cells from blood. The origin of the receptors is a woman under 30 in good health. The CDR3 runs from the conserved cysteine through the conserved F or W. Each record gives: V gene, clone size, D gene, J gene, CDR3 protein, CDR3 DNA. D genes are given only for firm matches. Size values are once, few and many counts, or a class for expanded clones, and some rows have none.

v_call: TRBV7-6
clone_size: -
d_call: -
j_call: TRBJ2-3
cdr3_aa: CASSLALWDTDTQYF
cdr3_nt: TGTGCCAGCAGCTTAGCTTTGTGGGACACAGATACGCAGTATTTT

v_call: TRBV4-3
clone_size: few
d_call: -
j_call: TRBJ2-2
cdr3_aa: CASSQVAGVGSNTGELFF
cdr3_nt: TGCGCCAGCAGCCAAGTAGCAGGGGTGGGCTCGAACACCGGGGAGCTGTTTTTT

v_call: TRBV21-1
clone_size: few
d_call: -
j_call: TRBJ2-2
cdr3_aa: CASSRPTGELFF
cdr3_nt: TGTGCCAGCAGCAGACCCACCGGGGAGCTGTTTTTT

v_call: TRBV4-2
clone_size: -
d_call: -
j_call: TRBJ2-1
cdr3_aa: CASSQAGSTTYNEQFF
cdr3_nt: TGTGCCAGCAGCCAAGCCGGGAGTACTACCTACAATGAGCAGTTCTTC

v_call: TRBV23-1
clone_size: -
d_call: -
j_call: TRBJ2-7
cdr3_aa: CASSQYRVSEQYF
cdr3_nt: TGCGCCAGCAGTCAGTACAGGGTCAGCGAGCAGTACTTC

v_call: TRBV7-3
clone_size: -
d_call: TRBD2
j_call: TRBJ2-1
cdr3_aa: CASSLGSGLAGNEQFF
cdr3_nt: TGTGCCAGCAGCTTAGGGTCGGGACTAGCAGGCAATGAGCAGTTCTTC

v_call: TRBV18
clone_size: few
d_call: TRBD1
j_call: TRBJ1-1
cdr3_aa: CASSLYRGRDTEAFF
cdr3_nt: TGTGCCAGCTCACTTTACAGGGGGCGGGACACTGAAGCTTTCTTT

v_call: TRBV7-2
clone_size: -
d_call: TRBD1
j_call: TRBJ1-4
cdr3_aa: CASSSQGARNEKLFF
cdr3_nt: TGTGCCAGCAGCTCACAGGGGGCTCGTAATGAAAAACTGTTTTTT

v_call: TRBV10-3
clone_size: -
d_call: -
j_call: TRBJ2-7
cdr3_aa: CAIRQTQTEQYF
cdr3_nt: TGTGCCATCAGACAAACTCAAACCGAGCAGTACTTC

v_call: TRBV6-6
clone_size: -
d_call: -
j_call: TRBJ2-6
cdr3_aa: CASSQGGISGANVLTF
cdr3_nt: TGTGCCAGCAGTCAAGGGGGGATCTCTGGGGCCAACGTCCTGACTTTC